This T cell receptor (beta chain) was retrieved from a study of cytomegalovirus exposure and HLA in healthy donors. The V gene's germline CDR1 is GTSNPN and CDR2 SVGIG (reference sequence). This CDR3 is built from 14 residues. In the case of this clone: Its specificity is not known. The junction differs from germline at one of its ends, possibly a read error. Other DNA sequences from this sample encode an identical CDR3 as well.

Both 60 Vbeta primers and 13 Jbeta primers went into the PCR. As processed by the authors: An analysis that came later counted around 80 million unique TCR beta chains, approximately 10 million shared. Profiled with immunoSEQ multiplex PCR; TCRdb holds only in-frame clones, not every one. From that table come the V and J calls and clone size; the DNA was used to work out D and trimming. The sample has more than 95,000 clones. The study, taken as a whole, reports: Rare sequences made up most TCRs, while some public TCRs were found in many donors. Researchers left out some V segments, among them TRBV6-2 and TRBV6-3, as indistinguishable.

The V and J genes are TRBV30 and TRBJ1-2; the match to TRBD1 covers 8 bases. This TCR came from a man aged 40-55 years in good health and CMV-seronegative. The sample taken for sequencing was PBMCs. In DNA, the CDR3 is TGCGCCTGGAATGGCAGGGGGCAAAACTATGGCTACACCTTC. It yields the protein CAWNGRGQNYGYTF.